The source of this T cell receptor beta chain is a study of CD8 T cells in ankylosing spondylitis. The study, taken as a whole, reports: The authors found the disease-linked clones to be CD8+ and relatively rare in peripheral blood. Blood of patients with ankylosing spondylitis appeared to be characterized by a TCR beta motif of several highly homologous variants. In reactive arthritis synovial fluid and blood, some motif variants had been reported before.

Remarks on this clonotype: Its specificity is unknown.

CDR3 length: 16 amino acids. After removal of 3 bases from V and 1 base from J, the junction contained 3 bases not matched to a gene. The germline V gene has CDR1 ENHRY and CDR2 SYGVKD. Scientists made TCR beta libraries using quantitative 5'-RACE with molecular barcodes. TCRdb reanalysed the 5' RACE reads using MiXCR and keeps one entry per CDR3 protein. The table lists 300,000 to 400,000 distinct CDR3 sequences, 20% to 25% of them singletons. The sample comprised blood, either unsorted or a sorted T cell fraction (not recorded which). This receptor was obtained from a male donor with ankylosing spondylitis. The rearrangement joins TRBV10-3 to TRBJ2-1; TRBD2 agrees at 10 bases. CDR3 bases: TGTGCCATCAGTGAAAGCGGGGGGGGTTCCTACAATGAGCAGTTCTTC. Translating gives CAISESGGGSYNEQFF.